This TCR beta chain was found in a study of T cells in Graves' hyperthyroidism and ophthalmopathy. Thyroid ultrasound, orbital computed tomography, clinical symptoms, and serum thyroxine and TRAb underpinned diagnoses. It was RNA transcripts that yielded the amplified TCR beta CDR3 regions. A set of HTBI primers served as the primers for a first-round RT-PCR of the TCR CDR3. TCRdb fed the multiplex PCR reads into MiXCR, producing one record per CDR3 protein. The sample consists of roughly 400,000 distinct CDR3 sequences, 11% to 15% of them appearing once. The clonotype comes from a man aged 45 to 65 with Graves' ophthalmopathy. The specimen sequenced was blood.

DNA of the CDR3: TGCAGCGTTCCCCCCGGGACAGGCCCGGGTGGCTACACCTTC. Residues: CSVPPGTGPGGYTF. J is TRBJ1-2 and V is TRBV29-1, with 8 bases lining up with TRBD1. CDR1 and CDR2 from the germline V gene are SQVTM and ANQGSEA. V gave up 5 bases and J gave up 7 bases; unmatched junction bases: 12. CDR3 length: 14 residues.